This T cell receptor (beta chain) was sequenced in a study of blood T cell repertoires in COVID-19. Across the whole study: Acute and convalescent COVID-19 samples came from the United States, Italy and Spain.

The authors' processing: Amplified reference gene primers provided the basis for estimating nucleated cell counts. Some clones are missing from TCRdb's copy, which holds only in-frame ones; the method was immunoSEQ multiplex PCR. The D gene and trimming were derived from the DNA, and the V and J assignments and clone size from that table. The table shows fewer than 250,000 clones, with about 89% occurring only once. The CDR3 is 13 residues long. The chain couples TRBV21-1 to TRBJ2-7; the table calls TRBD1, which could not be checked here. TRBV21-1 is a pseudogene. This receptor was identified in a man aged 60-69 years who had recovered from COVID-19. The sequenced sample was peripheral blood. CDR3 nucleotide sequence: TGTGCCATCCTGTCGACAGGCTCCTACGAGCAGTACTTC. Translated, it gives CAILSTGSYEQYF.